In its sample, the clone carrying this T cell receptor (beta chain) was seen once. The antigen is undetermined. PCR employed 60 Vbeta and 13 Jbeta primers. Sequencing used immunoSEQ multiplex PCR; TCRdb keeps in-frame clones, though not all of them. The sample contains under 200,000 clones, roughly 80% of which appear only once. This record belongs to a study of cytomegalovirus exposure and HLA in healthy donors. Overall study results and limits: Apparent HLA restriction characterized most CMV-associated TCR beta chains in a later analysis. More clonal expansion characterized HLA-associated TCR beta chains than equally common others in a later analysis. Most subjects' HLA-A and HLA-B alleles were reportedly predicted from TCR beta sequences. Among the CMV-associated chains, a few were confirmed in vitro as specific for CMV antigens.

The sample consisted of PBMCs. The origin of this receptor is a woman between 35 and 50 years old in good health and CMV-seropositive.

CDR3 amino acids: CSVVGGGRTEAFF. As DNA, the CDR3 is TGCAGCGTTGTCGGGGGGGGGCGAACTGAAGCTTTCTTT. The chain uses TRBV29-1 and TRBJ1-1, with D possibly being TRBD1 (6 bases). The CDR3 has 13 residues. Germline V CDR1 and CDR2: SQVTM, ANQGSEA. V was trimmed by 4 bases and J by 5 bases, leaving 14 bases between them.